This T cell receptor (beta chain) originates from a study of T cell responses to AZD1222 COVID-19 vaccine (dated by TCRdb to about 2021). Regarding the study in general: A total of more than 230 trial participants underwent TCR sequencing, of whom roughly 210 received two doses of AZD1222 and some 26 received two doses of the MenACWY control vaccine. Trial participants were enrolled by age into subgroups of 18-55, 56-69 and 70-plus years, and about 150, 27 and 61 TCR-sequenced participants, respectively, were included in these subgroups.

Overall study results and their limits: Because no day 14 peak-response samples were available, repertoires were characterized only after the peak T cell response. Reportedly, almost half of the unique spike-specific TCRs recognized epitopes lying outside the regions that are mutated in the B.1.351 and B.1.1.7 variants. In the small 56-69-year group, the increase in depth fell short of significance, most likely because of low power. Vaccine-associated CD4 TCRs spanned the whole spike protein, with dominant responses in regions 160-218 and 743-854. Most participants were white British and females outnumbered males, and the authors suggested that clonal diversity may have been underestimated. A significant rise in spike-specific TCR breadth and depth was observed after two AZD1222 doses relative to day 0 and relative to MenACWY recipients. Conclusions about previously exposed vaccinees are limited because only five or six AZD1222 recipients were SARS-CoV-2 seropositive at baseline.

The V end gives up 1 base and the J end 6 bases, leaving 15 bases in the junction not matched to a gene. Counted from cysteine to phenylalanine, this CDR3 has 19 amino acids. Left in the record is the CDR3 DNA by itself, 57 bases read in frame from the first base. CDR1 and CDR2 are read off the germline V gene as ENHRY and SYGVKD. In the paper's terms, the time point label means: about 28 days (+/-7) after the second vaccine dose. AZD1222 recipients given second doses at about 4 weeks or at about 12 weeks were pooled, since spike-specific TCR depth and breadth were not found to differ between the two schedules. The vaccinee samples were drawn from two UK trials, COV001 and COV002, one of which was a single-blind randomized controlled phase 2/3 trial testing AZD1222 (ChAdOx1 nCoV-19) in healthy adults. For TCRbeta chain sequencing, PBMC samples were collected from trial participants at day 0 and at day 28 after the second dose.

The CDR3 regions of human TCRbeta chains were analyzed by immunosequencing. As for how the authors treated the data: TCRs in the repertoires were matched against a reference library of SARS-CoV-2-specific TCRs that had been generated with the MIRA antigen-specificity platform. Breadth was defined as the fraction of unique TCRs that were SARS-CoV-2-associated, and depth was defined as the fraction of total T cells that were SARS-CoV-2-associated. Each spike-specific TCR was assigned to its reactive spike region and to a CD4 or CD8 class using the MIRA data. Log10-transformed breadth and depth values were compared by one-way ANOVA with Sidak's multiple comparisons tests. Imported from immuneACCESS, the table was reduced by TCRdb to in-frame sequences with V and J called. These copies leave out some clones; in studies compared against another copy, an unresolved V gene accounts for under half, and the cause of the remainder is not known. V and J calls and clone size are given by that table; D and trimming were obtained from the DNA. Within this sample are some 140,000 clones, with about 88% of them counted one time only. Roughly a tenth of the sample rests with the top ten.

Notes on this clone: Its target antigen remains unknown. Base quality data are lacking; no much larger clone is found one base away.

The receptor was derived from an adult who received the AZD1222 COVID-19 vaccine. This receptor chain uses TRBV10-3 and TRBJ1-5; 10 bases in the middle match TRBD1. This specimen consisted of peripheral blood, obtained 28 days after the second AZD1222 dose. The CDR3 region reads CAISEFGRRTGGSSQPQHF. The DNA reads as follows: TGTGCCATCAGTGAGTTTGGTCGAAGGACAGGGGGTTCAAGTCAGCCCCAGCATTTT.